The clone carrying this T cell receptor beta chain has only a few counts. TCRdb reprocessed the RT-PCR reads with MiXCR, giving one entry per CDR3 protein. The repertoire includes 590,000 or so distinct CDR3 sequences, about 15% of them detected once, and roughly 7.2% sits in the top ten. This specimen belongs to a study of response to subunit inactivated influenza vaccine. The CDR3 consists of 16 residues. Germline V gene data show CDR1 as DFQATT and CDR2 as SNEGSKA (reference sequence). Trimming cost V 1 base and J 3 bases, with 19 bases left between them. The sequence came from a man aged 50-59 years who received an inactivated influenza vaccine. V and J are TRBV20-1 and TRBJ2-7, with no clear D. Sequenced material: PBMCs from blood, taken approximately 15 days before vaccination. CDR3 nucleotides: TGCAGTGCTAGAGTAAGGGCTCTCGGGTCGAGCTACGAGCAGTACTTC. Residues: CSARVRALGSSYEQYF.